This T cell receptor (beta chain) was recorded in a study of metastatic and nonmetastatic thyroid tumors. General study results and limits: According to reports, the diversity of TCR beta was significantly higher in malignant thyroid tumors than in benign nodules, and this held in both blood and tumor samples.

TCRdb re-called the PCR reads through MiXCR. The table shows roughly 40,000 clones, with roughly a quarter occurring only once. V lost 2 bases and J 0 bases, leaving 17 bases between the germline ends. CDR1 is MNHEY, CDR2 SVGAGI, per germline. The CDR3 runs to 18 residues. All patients were untreated before thyroid surgery. In regard to this clone: Its antigen is not identified.

The genes are TRBV6-5 and TRBJ1-5, with unresolved D. Sequenced: tumor tissue. This sequence was found in a female donor with papillary thyroid cancer or a benign thyroid nodule (not recorded which). Some clones in this sample may be carry-over from other donors' samples. CDR3 sequence (DNA): TGTGCCAGCAGTTACCCCCGGCCCGCTGCCCTTAGCAATCAGCCCCAGCATTTT. Protein: CASSYPRPAALSNQPQHF.